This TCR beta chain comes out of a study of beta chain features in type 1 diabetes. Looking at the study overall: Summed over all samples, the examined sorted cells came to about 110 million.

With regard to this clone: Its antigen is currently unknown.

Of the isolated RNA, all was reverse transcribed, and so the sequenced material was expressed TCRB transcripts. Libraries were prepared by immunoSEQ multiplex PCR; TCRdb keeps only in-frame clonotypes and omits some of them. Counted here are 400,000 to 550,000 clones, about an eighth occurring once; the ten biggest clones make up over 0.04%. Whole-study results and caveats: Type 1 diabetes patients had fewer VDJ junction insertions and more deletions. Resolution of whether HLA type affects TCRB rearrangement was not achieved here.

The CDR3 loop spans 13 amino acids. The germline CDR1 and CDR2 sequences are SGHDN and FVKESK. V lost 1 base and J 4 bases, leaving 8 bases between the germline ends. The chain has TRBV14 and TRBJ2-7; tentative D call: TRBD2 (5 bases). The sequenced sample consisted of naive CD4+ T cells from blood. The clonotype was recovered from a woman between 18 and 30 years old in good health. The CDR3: CASSQVWEYEQYF. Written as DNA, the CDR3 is TGTGCCAGCAGCCAAGTCTGGGAGTACGAGCAGTACTTC.